This T cell receptor beta chain was recorded in a study of T cells expressing NK-cell markers. At the level of the study: In sorted CD3+CD56+NKG2C+, CD3+CD56+NKG2C- and CD3+CD56-NKG2C+ T cells, TCR beta repertoires were obtained. In the group of eight sequenced donors, seven were HCMV-seropositive and one was seronegative.

Per the germline V gene, CDR1 is MNHNY and CDR2 is SVGAGI (reference sequence). The CDR3 consists of 12 residues. Making the TCR beta cDNA relied on 5'RACE template switching with UMIs. TCRdb reprocessed the 5' RACE reads, keeping one entry per CDR3 protein, no DNA. The sample has about 550,000 distinct CDR3 sequences. V is TRBV6-6 and J is TRBJ2-5; TCRdb's assignment of TRBD1 cannot be checked, as there is no DNA. This TCR was recovered from a man between 18 and 29 years old in good health. Source material: blood T cells: a sorted CD56 or NKG2C T cell subset, CD4+ or CD8+ T cells, or bulk PBMC T cells (not recorded which). CDR3 residues: CASIEGKGTQYF.